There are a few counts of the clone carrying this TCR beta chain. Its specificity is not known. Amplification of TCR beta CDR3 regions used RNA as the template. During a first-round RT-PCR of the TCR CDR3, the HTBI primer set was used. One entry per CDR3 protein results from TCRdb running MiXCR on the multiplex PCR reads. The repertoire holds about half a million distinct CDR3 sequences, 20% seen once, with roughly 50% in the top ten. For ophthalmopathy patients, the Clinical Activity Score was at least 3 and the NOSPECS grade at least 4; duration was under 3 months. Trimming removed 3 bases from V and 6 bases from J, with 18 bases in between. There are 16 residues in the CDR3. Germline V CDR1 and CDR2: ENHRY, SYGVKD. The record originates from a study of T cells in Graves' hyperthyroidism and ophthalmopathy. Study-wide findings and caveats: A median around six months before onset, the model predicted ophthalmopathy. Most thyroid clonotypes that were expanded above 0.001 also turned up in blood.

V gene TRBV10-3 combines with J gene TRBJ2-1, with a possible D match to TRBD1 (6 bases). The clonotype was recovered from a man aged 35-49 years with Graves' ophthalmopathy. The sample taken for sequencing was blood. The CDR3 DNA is TGTGCCATCAGTGAAGTTAGCAGGGGCTGGCCCAATGAGCAGTTCTTC. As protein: CAISEVSRGWPNEQFF.